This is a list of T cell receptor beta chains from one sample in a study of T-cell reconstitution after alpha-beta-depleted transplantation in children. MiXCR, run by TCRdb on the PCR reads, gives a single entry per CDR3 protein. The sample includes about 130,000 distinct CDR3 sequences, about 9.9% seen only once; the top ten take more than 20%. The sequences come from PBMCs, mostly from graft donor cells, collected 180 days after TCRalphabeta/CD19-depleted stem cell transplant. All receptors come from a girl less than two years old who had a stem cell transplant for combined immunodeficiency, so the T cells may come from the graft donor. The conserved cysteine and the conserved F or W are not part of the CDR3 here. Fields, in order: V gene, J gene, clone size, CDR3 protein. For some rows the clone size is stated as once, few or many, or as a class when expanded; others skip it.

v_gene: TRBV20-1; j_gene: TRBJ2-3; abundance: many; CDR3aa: SARSDTQY
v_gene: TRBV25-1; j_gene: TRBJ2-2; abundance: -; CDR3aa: ASSKRDTDTGELF
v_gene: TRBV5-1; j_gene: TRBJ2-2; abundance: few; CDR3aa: ASSLPMAGGSTGELF
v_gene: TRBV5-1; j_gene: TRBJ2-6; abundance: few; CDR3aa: ASSLEAPIVGANVLT
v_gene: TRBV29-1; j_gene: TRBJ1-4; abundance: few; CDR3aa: SALPGKGGWAGNEKLF
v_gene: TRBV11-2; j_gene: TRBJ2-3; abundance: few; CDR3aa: ASSLGSSSGRANTDTQY
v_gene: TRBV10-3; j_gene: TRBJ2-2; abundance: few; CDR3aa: AISVQESTGELF
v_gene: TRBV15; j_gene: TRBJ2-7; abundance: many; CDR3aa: ATSREADSSYEQY
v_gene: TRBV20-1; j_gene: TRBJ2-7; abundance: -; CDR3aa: SAQVVIGATYEQY
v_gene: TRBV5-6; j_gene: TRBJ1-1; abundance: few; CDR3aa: ASSVMAGLNTEAF
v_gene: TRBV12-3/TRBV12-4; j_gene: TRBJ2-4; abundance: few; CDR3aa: ASSPGRAGIQY
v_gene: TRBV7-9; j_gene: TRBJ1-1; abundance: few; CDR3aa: ASSYHEAF
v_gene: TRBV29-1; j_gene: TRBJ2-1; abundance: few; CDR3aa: SVEAARSGDEQF
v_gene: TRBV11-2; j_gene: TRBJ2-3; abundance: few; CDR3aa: ASSLTSVALLSTDTQY
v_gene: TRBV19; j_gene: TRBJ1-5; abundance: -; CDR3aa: ASSVSGNQPQH
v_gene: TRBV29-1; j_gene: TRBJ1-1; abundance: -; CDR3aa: SATRGGEVTEAF
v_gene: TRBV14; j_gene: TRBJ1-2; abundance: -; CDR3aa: ASSQDRGYGYT
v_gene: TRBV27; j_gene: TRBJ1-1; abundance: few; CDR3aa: ASSLNGQEAF
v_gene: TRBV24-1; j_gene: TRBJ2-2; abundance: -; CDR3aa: ATSDPGQGWTGELF
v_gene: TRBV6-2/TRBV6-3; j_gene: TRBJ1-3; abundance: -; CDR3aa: ASHRQFSGGNTIY
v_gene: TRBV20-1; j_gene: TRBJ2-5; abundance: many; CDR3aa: SAPDWYQETQY
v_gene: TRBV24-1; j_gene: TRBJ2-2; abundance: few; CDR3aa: ATSDSGRYTGELF
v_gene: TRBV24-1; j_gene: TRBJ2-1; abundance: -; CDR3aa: ATSDQRTGGPYNEQF
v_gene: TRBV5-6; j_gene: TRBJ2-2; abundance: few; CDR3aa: ASSLGRPNTGELF
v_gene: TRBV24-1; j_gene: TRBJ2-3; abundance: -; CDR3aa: ATSDLGSTDTQY
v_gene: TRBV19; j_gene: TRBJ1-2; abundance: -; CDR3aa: ASSIRTAVTNYGYT
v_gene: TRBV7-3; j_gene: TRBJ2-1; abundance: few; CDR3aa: ASSQLAEPGDEQF
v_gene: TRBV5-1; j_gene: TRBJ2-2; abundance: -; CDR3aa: ASTIRTREAGELF
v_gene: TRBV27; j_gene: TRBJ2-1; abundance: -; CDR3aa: ASSVLGGPEFSSYNEQF
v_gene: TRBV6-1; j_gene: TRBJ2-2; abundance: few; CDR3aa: ASYRTSGTGELF